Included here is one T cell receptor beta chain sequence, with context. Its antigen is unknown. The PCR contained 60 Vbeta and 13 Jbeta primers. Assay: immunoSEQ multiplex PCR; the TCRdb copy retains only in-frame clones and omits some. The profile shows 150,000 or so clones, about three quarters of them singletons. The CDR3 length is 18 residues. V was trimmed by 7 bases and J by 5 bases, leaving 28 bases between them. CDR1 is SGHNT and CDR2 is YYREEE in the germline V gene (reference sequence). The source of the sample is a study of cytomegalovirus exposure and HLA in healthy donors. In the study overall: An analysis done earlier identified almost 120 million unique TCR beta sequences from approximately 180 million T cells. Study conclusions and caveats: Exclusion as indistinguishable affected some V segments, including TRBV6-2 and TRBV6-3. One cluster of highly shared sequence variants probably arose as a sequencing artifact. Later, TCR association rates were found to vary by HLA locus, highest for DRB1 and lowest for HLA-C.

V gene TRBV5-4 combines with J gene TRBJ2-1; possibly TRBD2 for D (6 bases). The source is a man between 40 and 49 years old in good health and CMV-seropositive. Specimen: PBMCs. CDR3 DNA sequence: TGTGCCAGCGAGCTAGGTCTTAGCGGAGGACGGGGAGACAATGAGCAGTTCTTC. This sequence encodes CASELGLSGGRGDNEQFF.